The 8 T cell receptor beta chains listed next were all sequenced from one sample in a study of T cell repertoires in cytomegalovirus infection. Via MiXCR, TCRdb re-called the reads, giving one row per CDR3 protein. The sample records fewer than 55,000 distinct CDR3 sequences, roughly 21% being singletons. Antigens of these TCRs are unknown. The specimen was CD8+ T cells from cultured PBMCs, collected from culture after CMV antigen stimulation. These receptors all come from a human donor in good health (CMV status not recorded). Some clones in this sample may be carry-over from other donors' samples.

The V gene is TRBV10-2, the J gene TRBJ1-5; D is undetermined. CDR3 length equals 12 residues. The germline CDR1 and CDR2 sequences are WSHSY and SAAADI. Trimming stripped 2 bases from V and 10 bases from J, with 9 bases between. The CDR3 sequence: CASSEAGIPQHF. The CDR3 DNA follows: TGCGCCAGCAGTGAGGCGGGCATTCCCCAGCATTTT.

The V gene is TRBV6-2 or TRBV6-3, the J gene TRBJ2-3; D may match TRBD1 or TRBD2 (5 bases each). Germline lookup yields CDR1 MNHEY and CDR2 SVGEGT. Trimming cost V 5 bases and J 4 bases, with 13 bases left between them. The CDR3 length is 14 residues. CDR3 bases: TGTGCCAGCAGTACCGACTGGGACCCAGATACGCAGTATTTT. Translating it yields CASSTDWDPDTQYF.

The chain joins TRBV4-1 to TRBJ1-1, with 10 bases fitting TRBD1. Germline CDR1 is MGHRA and CDR2 is YSYEKL. The CDR3 has 19 amino acids. The ends lost 0 bases at V and 4 bases at J; junction bases unmatched: 14. CDR3 sequence reads: CASSQDGPGQGSLGTEAFF. The CDR3 DNA follows: TGCGCCAGCAGCCAAGATGGCCCGGGACAGGGGAGTTTGGGCACTGAAGCTTTCTTT.

This rearrangement joins TRBV6-6 to TRBJ1-1; D is perhaps TRBD1 (5 bases). The CDR3 spans 16 residues. Looked up from germline, CDR1 is MNHNY and CDR2 is SVGAGI (reference sequence). Trimming stripped 2 bases from V and 1 base from J, with 14 bases between. In DNA, the CDR3 is TGTGCCAGCAGTTACGGACACCCCTGGGGGAACACTGAAGCTTTCTTT. Translation: CASSYGHPWGNTEAFF.

A few counts support this clonotype. The CDR3 protein is CASSPVQGPHGTDTQYF. CDR3 DNA: TGTGCCAGCAGCCCTGTCCAGGGGCCCCATGGCACAGATACGCAGTATTTT. The chain links TRBV7-9 to TRBJ2-3; maybe TRBD1 (6 bases). V gave up 5 bases and J gave up 1 base, with 19 bases separating them. Germline V gene sequence: CDR1 SEHNR, CDR2 FQNEAQ (reference sequence). This CDR3 is 17 amino acids long.

The chain employs TRBV5-4 and TRBJ1-1; 9 bases agree with TRBD1. The V gene end was trimmed by 4 bases and the J gene end by 1 base; junction bases not matched to a gene: 5. Germline V CDR1 and CDR2: SGHNT, YYREEE (reference sequence). The CDR3 length is 15 residues. CDR3 region: CASSGGQGTNTEAFF. The DNA of the CDR3 is TGTGCCAGCAGCGGCGGACAGGGGACGAACACTGAAGCTTTCTTT. The whole variable domain, filled in from reference TRBV5-4 and TRBJ1-1, reads ETGVTQSPTHLIKTRGQQVTLRCSSQSGHNTVSWYQQALGQGPQFIFQYYREEENGRGNFPPRFSGLQFPNYSSELNVNALELDDSALYLCASSGGQGTNTEAFFGQGTRLTVV.

The chain combines TRBV9 with TRBJ2-1; TRBD1 aligns across 7 bases. V trimming: 1 base; J trimming: 4 bases; junction bases outside the gene matches: 2. Germline V lookup: CDR1 SGDLS, CDR2 YYNGEE. The CDR3 totals 14 residues. CDR3: CASSVRGQYNEQFF. The CDR3 nucleotides read TGTGCCAGCAGCGTAAGGGGGCAGTACAATGAGCAGTTCTTC.

This clonotype came up a few times. Here the CDR3 DNA reads TGTGCCAGCAGCGAAGACAGCATTATTAATCAGCCCCAGCATTTT. Protein product: CASSEDSIINQPQHF. This rearrangement joins TRBV12-3 or TRBV12-4 to TRBJ1-5; D possibly corresponds to TRBD1 (5 bases). The CDR3 sequence is 15 residues long. The V and J ends lost 6 bases and 4 bases respectively, with 16 bases between them.